This T cell receptor (beta chain) is drawn from a study of blood T cell repertoires in COVID-19 (TCRdb year 2020). About the investigation overall: The collaborator samples originated in the United States, Italy and Spain and spanned the acute and convalescent phases of COVID-19. Where HLA class I and class II types were available, the types were taken from metadata supplied by the sample provider, not from assay-based typing. Subjects who had been exposed to COVID-19, were actively infected with it, or had recovered from it provided the deeply sampled blood TCRbeta repertoires that made up the dataset. The prospective study material was composed of cDNA or gDNA derived from T cells, B-cell-depleted T cells, or PBMCs. Samples came from the ongoing ImmuneRACE study (first 160 participants) plus 1,254 subjects from 6 global collaborators. The repertoires were released in a freely available public database intended as a resource for research on the immune response to SARS-CoV-2. The sample metadata nearly always contained a de-identified subject ID, COVID-19 status, age in years and sex.

V sheds 5 bases and J sheds 7 bases, leaving 12 bases between their ends. The CDR3 has 13 amino acids, counting the end cysteine and phenylalanine. The entry retains the CDR3 DNA only, 39 bases that are in frame from base 1. CDR1 SGHVS and CDR2 FQNEAQ were looked up in the germline V gene. The immunoSEQ Assay, a bias-controlled multiplex PCR, was used to amplify TCRbeta CDR3 regions from genomic DNA. On the authors' methods: Within the assay, amplification of reference gene primers was used to estimate how many nucleated cells each sample contained. To quantify the absolute abundance of each unique TCRbeta CDR3 rearrangement, sequence reads were collapsed and filtered. Productive Simpson clonality was computed per sample as the square root of Simpson's diversity index over productive rearrangements. Held by TCRdb, this immuneACCESS table contains in-frame sequences only and omits some clones. Under half of the omission traces to an unresolved V gene where checked; the cause of the rest is unknown. The DNA was the basis for D and trimming; V, J and clone size are from that table. Present in this sample are 35,000 to 50,000 clones, about nine tenths of which were seen just once. The top ten clones comprise approximately 8% of the sample.

As regards this clone: Its cognate antigen has yet to be identified. Per-base qualities were not stored, and no clone one base away is much larger.

Whole blood was collected in K2EDTA tubes by collaborating institutions according to the institutions' own protocols. For TCRbeta analysis, collaborators shipped samples in one of three forms: frozen whole blood, isolated PBMCs, or DNA extracted from either of those sample types. What the research found in general, with its limitations: The amount of clinical and demographic metadata varied by source and participant and was provided uncurated.

The receptor's source is a man in his 60s with active COVID-19. Material for sequencing was peripheral blood. The rearrangement joined TRBV7-8 to TRBJ2-4; no D gene call is confident. The CDR3 region has the sequence CASSPDPRNIQYF. The base sequence is TGTGCCAGCAGCCCAGACCCGAGGAACATTCAGTACTTC.